This is a list of T cell receptor beta chains from one sample in a study of regulatory T cells in long-lasting Graves disease. Each CDR3 protein gets one entry after TCRdb re-called the multiplex PCR reads with MiXCR. The table includes about 530,000 distinct CDR3 sequences, roughly a sixth detected once. These sequences were also reported in another study, on T cells in Graves' hyperthyroidism and ophthalmopathy.

Material: peripheral blood mononuclear cells (PBMCs), obtained at new diagnosis, from a patient treated with antithyroid drugs. Receptors originate from a woman aged 35-60 years with Graves disease. Both conserved end residues are part of each CDR3. A D gene is named only where the DNA matches it firmly. Only part of the rows carry a size: once, few, many, or a class if the clone is expanded.

>TRBJ2-2|TRBD1|-|TRBV5-1
TGCGCCAGCAGCATTGGGACAGGGGGCACCGGGGAGCTGTTTTTT
CASSIGTGGTGELFF
>TRBJ2-1|-|-|TRBV19
TGTGCCACCAGGGGCTCAAGTAGCTCCTACAATGAGCAGTTCTTC
CATRGSSSSYNEQFF
>TRBJ2-7|-|many|TRBV11-2
TGTGCCAGCAGTCACCCGGTAAGCCACTACGAGCAGTACTTC
CASSHPVSHYEQYF
>TRBJ2-7|TRBD2|many|TRBV10-3
TGTGCCATCAGTGAGTCGCGGGGGGGGCCCTCCTACGAGCAGTACTTC
CAISESRGGPSYEQYF
>TRBJ2-3|-|many|TRBV3-1
TGTGCCAGCAGCCAAGATGCACCACTGCCCACAGATACGCAGTATTTT
CASSQDAPLPTDTQYF
>TRBJ2-1|-|-|TRBV6-4
TGTGCCAGCATGAGGACCGTGGGTGAGCAGTTCTTC
CASMRTVGEQFF
>TRBJ2-5|TRBD1|-|TRBV19
TGTGGGACAGGGGGGCGGGAGACCCAGTACTTC
CGTGGRETQYF
>TRBJ2-5|TRBD2|-|TRBV4-1
TGCGCCAGCAGCCAAGGTTGGCGGGGGGAGGTCGAGACCCAGTACTTC
CASSQGWRGEVETQYF
>TRBJ2-3|-|many|TRBV5-1
TGCGCCAGCAGCTTCAGGGGGGGCAGCACAGATACGCAGTATTTT
CASSFRGGSTDTQYF
>TRBJ2-7|-|-|TRBV28
TGTGCCAGCAGTATCGCAGGGATCGAGCAGTACTTC
CASSIAGIEQYF
>TRBJ1-6|-|few|TRBV6-1
TGTGCCAGCAGCATGCCGGTCCCCCATAGAACCCTCCACTTT
CASSMPVPHRTLHF
>TRBJ2-3|-|many|TRBV9
TGTGCCAGCAGCGCGGAAGGTTTGGATACGCAGTATTTT
CASSAEGLDTQYF
>TRBJ1-2|-|many|TRBV6-5
TGTGCCAGCAGTTACCCGACAACTGGCTACACCTTC
CASSYPTTGYTF
>TRBJ2-1|TRBD1|-|TRBV29-1
TGCAGCGTCCCGGGACAGGGGGATTACAATGAGCAGTTCTTC
CSVPGQGDYNEQFF
>TRBJ2-1|-|few|TRBV2
TGTGCCAGCAGTGTGGAGACAGCCTCCTACAATGAGCAGCTCTTC
CASSVETASYNEQLF
>TRBJ1-2|-|many|TRBV5-1
TGCGCCAGCAGCATCCGGGACGGAGATGGCTACACCTTC
CASSIRDGDGYTF
>TRBJ1-1|-|many|TRBV18
TGTGCCAGCTCACCGGGACTCGCGAACACTGAAGCTTTCTTT
CASSPGLANTEAFF
>TRBJ2-1|-|-|TRBV12-3/TRBV12-4
TGTGCCAGCAGTCCTACCGGGGCCACCGAACGGTTCTTC
CASSPTGATERFF
>TRBJ1-2|-|-|TRBV7-3
TGTGCCAGCAGCCGAAGCCGGGAAAATTCGAATGGCTACACCTTC
CASSRSRENSNGYTF
>TRBJ1-2|TRBD1|few|TRBV7-9
TGTGCCAGCAGCTTAACACAGGGGCCCTATGGCTACACCTTC
CASSLTQGPYGYTF
>TRBJ2-5|-|many|TRBV13
TGTGCCAGCAGCTTTTCGGAGGGCAGGAGACAAGAGACCCAGTACTTC
CASSFSEGRRQETQYF
>TRBJ2-5|TRBD2|-|TRBV28
TGTGCCAGCAGCTTGAGCGGGAGACAAGAGACCCAGTACTTC
CASSLSGRQETQYF
>TRBJ1-6|TRBD1|-|TRBV7-9
TGTGCCAGCAGCTTGACGACAGGGCAGAGATCACCCCTCCACTTT
CASSLTTGQRSPLHF
>TRBJ1-1|-|many|TRBV11-1
TGTGCCAGCAGCTCACAGATCGGGATGAACACTGAAGCTTTCTTT
CASSSQIGMNTEAFF
>TRBJ1-4|-|many|TRBV28
TGTGCCAGCAGTTCTGACAGAAGGCCCGAAAAACTGTTTTTT
CASSSDRRPEKLFF
>TRBJ2-2|-|many|TRBV12-5
TGTGCTAGTGGTTTCCCCACAAGGGACACCGGGGAGCTGTTTTTT
CASGFPTRDTGELFF
>TRBJ1-1|-|few|TRBV6-1
TGTGCCAGCACCTCTCCAACAAGGGGGTTTGAAGCTTTCTTT
CASTSPTRGFEAFF
>TRBJ1-5|-|-|TRBV15
TGTGCCACCAGCAGAGATGGGGCAGGGGATCAGCCCCAGCATTTT
CATSRDGAGDQPQHF
>TRBJ2-1|-|many|TRBV6-5
TGTGCCAGCAGTTACTCCGAGACTTTCACAAATGAGCAGTTCTTC
CASSYSETFTNEQFF
>TRBJ2-7|-|once|TRBV7-3
TGTGCCAGCAGCTTAAGTCCCTTGTCGGCCGGGGAGCAGTACTTC
CASSLSPLSAGEQYF
>TRBJ2-1|-|-|TRBV5-1
TGCGCCAGCAGCAGTTTTACGGAGCAGTTCTTC
CASSSFTEQFF
>TRBJ2-3|TRBD2|-|TRBV4-1
TGCGCCAGCAGCCAGGGCGGGGGGGCCTTGCCCGGAGATACGCAGTATTTT
CASSQGGGALPGDTQYF
>TRBJ1-3|-|few|TRBV5-1
TGCGCCAGCAGCTTGAGGGAACCGGGAAACACCATATATTTT
CASSLREPGNTIYF
>TRBJ1-1|-|-|TRBV3-1
TGTGCCAGCAGCCAAGGGGCCCCTTTTGAAGCTTTCTTT
CASSQGAPFEAFF
>TRBJ1-2|TRBD1|many|TRBV12-3/TRBV12-4
TGTGCCAGCAGCCTTGGACAGGGCTCTGGCTACACCTTC
CASSLGQGSGYTF
>TRBJ2-1|-|few|TRBV5-6
TGTGCCAGCAGCTTCGGGGCGTCTGAGCAGTTCTTC
CASSFGASEQFF
>TRBJ1-4|-|many|TRBV2
TGTGCCTCCATCTTAGGGGACTACAATGAAAAACTGTTTTTT
CASILGDYNEKLFF
>TRBJ1-6|-|many|TRBV12-3/TRBV12-4
TGTGCCAGCAGATCGACAGGCTCCTATAATTCACCCCTCCACTTT
CASRSTGSYNSPLHF
>TRBJ1-6|-|-|TRBV13
TGTGCCAGCAGCTTAGAACAGGGTTATTCACCCCTCCACTTT
CASSLEQGYSPLHF
>TRBJ2-3|TRBD2|-|TRBV7-2
TGTGCCAGCAACCCGCGGGGGATCGGGGGGGCAGATACGCAGTATTTT
CASNPRGIGGADTQYF
>TRBJ1-1|TRBD1|-|TRBV29-1
TGCAGCGTTGGCAGGGGGGGTCTTAACACTGAAGCTTTCTTT
CSVGRGGLNTEAFF